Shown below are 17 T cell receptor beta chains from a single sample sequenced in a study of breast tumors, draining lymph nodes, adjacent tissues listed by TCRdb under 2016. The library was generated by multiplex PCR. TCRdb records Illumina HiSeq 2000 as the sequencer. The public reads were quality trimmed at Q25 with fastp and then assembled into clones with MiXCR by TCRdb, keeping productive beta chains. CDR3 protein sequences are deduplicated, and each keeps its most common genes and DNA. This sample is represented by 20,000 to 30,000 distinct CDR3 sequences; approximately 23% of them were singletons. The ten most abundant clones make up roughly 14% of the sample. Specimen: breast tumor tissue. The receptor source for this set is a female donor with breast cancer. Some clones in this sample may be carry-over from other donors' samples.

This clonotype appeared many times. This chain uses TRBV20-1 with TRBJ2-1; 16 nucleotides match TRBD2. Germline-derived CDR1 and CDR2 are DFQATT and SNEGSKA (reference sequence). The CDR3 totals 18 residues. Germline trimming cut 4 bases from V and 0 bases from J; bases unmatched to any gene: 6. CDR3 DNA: TGCAGTGCTACGGGGACTAGCGGGAGGGGGGGCTCCTACAATGAGCAGTTCTTC. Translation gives CSATGTSGRGGSYNEQFF.

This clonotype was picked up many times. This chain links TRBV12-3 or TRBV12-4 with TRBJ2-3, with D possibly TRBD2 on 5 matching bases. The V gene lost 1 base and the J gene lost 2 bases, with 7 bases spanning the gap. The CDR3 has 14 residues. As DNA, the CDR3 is TGTGCCAGCAGTTTAGGGGGAGACACAGATACGCAGTATTTT. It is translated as CASSLGGDTDTQYF.

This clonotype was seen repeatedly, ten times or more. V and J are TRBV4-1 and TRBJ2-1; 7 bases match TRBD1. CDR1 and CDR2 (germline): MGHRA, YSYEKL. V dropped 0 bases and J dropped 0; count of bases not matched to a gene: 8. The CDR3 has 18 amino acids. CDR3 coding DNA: TGCGCCAGCAGCCAAGAGTGGGGACAGCAAAGCTCCTACAATGAGCAGTTCTTC. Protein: CASSQEWGQQSSYNEQFF.

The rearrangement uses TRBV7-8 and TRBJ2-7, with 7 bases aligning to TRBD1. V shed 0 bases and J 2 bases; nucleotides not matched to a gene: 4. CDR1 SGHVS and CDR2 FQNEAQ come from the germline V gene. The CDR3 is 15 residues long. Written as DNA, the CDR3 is TGTGCCAGCAGCTTAGCGCTGGGACAGCCCTACGAGCAGTACTTC. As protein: CASSLALGQPYEQYF.

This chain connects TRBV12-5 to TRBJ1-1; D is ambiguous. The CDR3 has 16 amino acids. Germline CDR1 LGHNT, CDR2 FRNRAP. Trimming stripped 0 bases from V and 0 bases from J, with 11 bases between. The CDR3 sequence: CASGLVEAGMNTEAFF. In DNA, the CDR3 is TGTGCTAGTGGTTTGGTAGAGGCAGGAATGAACACTGAAGCTTTCTTT.

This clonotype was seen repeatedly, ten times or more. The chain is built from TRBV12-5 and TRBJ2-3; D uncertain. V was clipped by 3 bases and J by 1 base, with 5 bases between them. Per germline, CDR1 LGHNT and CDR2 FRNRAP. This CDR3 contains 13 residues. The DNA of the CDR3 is TGTGCTAGTGGTTTATCTGGCACAGATACGCAGTATTTT. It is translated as CASGLSGTDTQYF.

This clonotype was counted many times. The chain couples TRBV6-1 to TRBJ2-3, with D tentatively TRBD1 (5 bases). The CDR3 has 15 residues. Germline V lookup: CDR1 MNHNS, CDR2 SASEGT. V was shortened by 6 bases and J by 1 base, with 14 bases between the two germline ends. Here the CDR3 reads CASRAQGWGTDTQYF. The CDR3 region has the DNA TGTGCCAGCAGGGCCCAGGGTTGGGGCACAGATACGCAGTATTTT.

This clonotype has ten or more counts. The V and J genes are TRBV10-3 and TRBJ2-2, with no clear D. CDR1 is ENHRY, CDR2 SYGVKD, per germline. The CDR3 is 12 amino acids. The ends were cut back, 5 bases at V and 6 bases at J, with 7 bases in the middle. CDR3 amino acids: CAISLGPGELFF. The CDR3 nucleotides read TGTGCCATCAGTCTCGGTCCCGGGGAGCTGTTTTTT.

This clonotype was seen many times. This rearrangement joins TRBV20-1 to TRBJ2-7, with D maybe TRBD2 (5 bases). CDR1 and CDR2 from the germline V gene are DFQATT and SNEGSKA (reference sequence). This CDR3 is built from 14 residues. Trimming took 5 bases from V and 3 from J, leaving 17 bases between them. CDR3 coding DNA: TGCAGTGCTGGTTTACCGAGGGTGGGCTACGAGCAGTACTTC. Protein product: CSAGLPRVGYEQYF.

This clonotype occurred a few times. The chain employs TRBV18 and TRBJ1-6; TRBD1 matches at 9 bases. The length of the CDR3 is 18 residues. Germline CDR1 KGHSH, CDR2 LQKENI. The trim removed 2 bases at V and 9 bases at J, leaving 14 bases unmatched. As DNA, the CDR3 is TGTGCCAGCTCACCAACTTCCGGGACAGGGAGCGGCATTTCACCCCTCCACTTT. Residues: CASSPTSGTGSGISPLHF.

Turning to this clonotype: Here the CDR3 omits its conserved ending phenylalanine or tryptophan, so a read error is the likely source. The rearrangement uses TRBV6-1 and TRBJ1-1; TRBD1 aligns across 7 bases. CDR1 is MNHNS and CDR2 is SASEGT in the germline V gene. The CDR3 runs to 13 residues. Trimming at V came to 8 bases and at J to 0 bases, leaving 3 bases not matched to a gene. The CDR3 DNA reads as TGTGCCAGCCCCGGACAGGTGAACACTGAAGCTTTCCTT. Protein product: CASPGQVNTEAFL.

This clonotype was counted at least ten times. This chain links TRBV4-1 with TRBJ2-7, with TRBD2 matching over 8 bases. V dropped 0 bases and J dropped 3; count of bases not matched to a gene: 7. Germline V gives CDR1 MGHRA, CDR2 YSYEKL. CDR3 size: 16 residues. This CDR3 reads CASSQDFPGGSYEQYF. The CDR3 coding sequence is TGCGCCAGCAGCCAAGATTTTCCGGGAGGGAGCTACGAGCAGTACTTC.

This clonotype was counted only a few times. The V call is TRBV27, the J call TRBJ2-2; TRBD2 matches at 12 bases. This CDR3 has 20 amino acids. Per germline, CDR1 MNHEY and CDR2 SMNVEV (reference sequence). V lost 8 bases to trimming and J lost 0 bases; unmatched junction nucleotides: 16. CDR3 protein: CASGIRGGLAGQPNTGELFF. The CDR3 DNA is TGTGCCAGCGGGATCCGGGGAGGACTAGCGGGACAACCGAACACCGGGGAGCTGTTTTTT.

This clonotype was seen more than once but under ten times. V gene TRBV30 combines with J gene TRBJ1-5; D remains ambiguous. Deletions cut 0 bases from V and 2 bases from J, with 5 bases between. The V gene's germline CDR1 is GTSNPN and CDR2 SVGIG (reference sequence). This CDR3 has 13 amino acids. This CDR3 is CAWSVRGNQPQHF. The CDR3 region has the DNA TGTGCCTGGAGTGTACGTGGCAATCAGCCCCAGCATTTT.

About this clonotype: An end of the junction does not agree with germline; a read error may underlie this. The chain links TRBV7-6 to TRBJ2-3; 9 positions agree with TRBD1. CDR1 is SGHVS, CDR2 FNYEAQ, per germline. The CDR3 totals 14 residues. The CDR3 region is CAGSLGTGSDTQYF. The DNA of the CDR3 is TGCGCCGGCAGCTTAGGGACAGGGTCAGATACGCAGTATTTT.

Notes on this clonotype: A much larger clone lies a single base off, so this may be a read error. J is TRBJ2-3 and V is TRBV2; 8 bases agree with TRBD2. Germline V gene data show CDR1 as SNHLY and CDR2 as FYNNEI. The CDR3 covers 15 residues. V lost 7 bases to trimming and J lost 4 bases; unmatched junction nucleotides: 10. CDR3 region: CASIWNSGASDTQYF. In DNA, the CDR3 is TGTGCCAGCATTTGGAATAGCGGGGCTTCAGATACGCAGTATTTT.

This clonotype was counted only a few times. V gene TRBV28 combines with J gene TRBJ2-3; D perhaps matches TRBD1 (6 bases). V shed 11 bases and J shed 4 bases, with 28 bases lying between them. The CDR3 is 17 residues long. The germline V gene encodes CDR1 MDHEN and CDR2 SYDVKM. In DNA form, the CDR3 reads TGTGCCGCCTTCCAGGGGTACGACTTGATGGCCGCAGATACGCAGTATTTT. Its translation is CAAFQGYDLMAADTQYF.